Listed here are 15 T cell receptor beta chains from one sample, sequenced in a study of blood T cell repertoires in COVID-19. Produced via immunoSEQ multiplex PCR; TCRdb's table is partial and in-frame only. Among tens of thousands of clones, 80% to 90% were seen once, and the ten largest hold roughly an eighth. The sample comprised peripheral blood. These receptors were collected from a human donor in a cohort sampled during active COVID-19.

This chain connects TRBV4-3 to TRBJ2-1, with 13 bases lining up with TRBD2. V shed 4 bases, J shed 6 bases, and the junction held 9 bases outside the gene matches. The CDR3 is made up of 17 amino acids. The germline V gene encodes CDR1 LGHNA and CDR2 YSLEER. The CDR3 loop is CASSLRTTSGRANEQFF. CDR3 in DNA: TGCGCCAGCAGCCTTCGAACCACTAGCGGGAGGGCCAATGAGCAGTTCTTC.

CDR3 in amino acids: CASRDREREKLFF. In DNA form, the CDR3 reads TGTGCCAGCAGGGACAGGGAACGAGAAAAACTGTTTTTT. The rearrangement joins TRBV2 to TRBJ1-4; 8 nucleotides align to TRBD1. CDR3 length: 13 residues. Germline loops: CDR1 SNHLY, CDR2 FYNNEI. Trimming at V came to 6 bases and at J to 8 bases, leaving 5 bases not matched to a gene.

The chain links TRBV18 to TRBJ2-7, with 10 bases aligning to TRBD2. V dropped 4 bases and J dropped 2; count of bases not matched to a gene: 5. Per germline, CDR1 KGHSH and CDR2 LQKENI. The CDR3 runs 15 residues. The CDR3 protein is CASSLKAGGTYEQYF. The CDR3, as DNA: TGTGCCAGCTCACTTAAAGCGGGAGGGACCTACGAGCAGTACTTC. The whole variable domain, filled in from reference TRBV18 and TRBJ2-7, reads NAGVMQNPRHLVRRRGQEARLRCSPMKGHSHVYWYRQLPEEGLKFMVYLQKENIIDESGMPKERFSAEFPKEGPSILRIQQVVRGDSAAYFCASSLKAGGTYEQYFGPGTRLTVT.

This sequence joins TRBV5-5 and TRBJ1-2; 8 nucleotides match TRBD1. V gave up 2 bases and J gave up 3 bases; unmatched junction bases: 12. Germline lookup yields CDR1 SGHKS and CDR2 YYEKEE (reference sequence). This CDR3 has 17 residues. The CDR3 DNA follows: TGTGCCAGCAGCTTTCTCAGGGGGACAGGCTCGGACTATGGCTACACCTTC. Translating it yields CASSFLRGTGSDYGYTF.

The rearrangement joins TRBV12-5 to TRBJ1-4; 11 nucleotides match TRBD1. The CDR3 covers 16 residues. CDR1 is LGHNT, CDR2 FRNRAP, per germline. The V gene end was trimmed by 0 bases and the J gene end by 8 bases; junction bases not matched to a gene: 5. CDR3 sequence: CASGLVMGQGVEKLFF. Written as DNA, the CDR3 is TGTGCTAGTGGTTTGGTCATGGGACAGGGGGTAGAAAAACTGTTTTTT.

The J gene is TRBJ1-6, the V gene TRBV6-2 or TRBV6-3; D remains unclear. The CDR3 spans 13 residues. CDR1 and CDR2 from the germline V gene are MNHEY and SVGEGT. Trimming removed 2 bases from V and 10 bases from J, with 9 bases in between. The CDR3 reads CASSYIMESPLHF. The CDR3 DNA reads TGTGCCAGCAGTTACATTATGGAGTCACCCCTCCACTTT.

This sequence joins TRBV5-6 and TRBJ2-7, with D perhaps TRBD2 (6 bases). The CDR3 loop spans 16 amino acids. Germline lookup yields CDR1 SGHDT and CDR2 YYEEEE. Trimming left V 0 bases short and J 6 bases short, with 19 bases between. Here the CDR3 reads CASSLVSGSIGLEQYF. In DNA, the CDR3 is TGTGCCAGCAGCTTGGTAAGCGGGTCTATTGGTCTCGAGCAGTACTTC.

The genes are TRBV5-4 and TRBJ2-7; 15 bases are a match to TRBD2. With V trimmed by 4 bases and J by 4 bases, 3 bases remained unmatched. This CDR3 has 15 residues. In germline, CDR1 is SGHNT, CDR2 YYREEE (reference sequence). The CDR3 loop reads CASSTGTSGGYEQYF. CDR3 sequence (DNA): TGTGCCAGCAGCACCGGGACTAGCGGGGGGTACGAGCAGTACTTC.

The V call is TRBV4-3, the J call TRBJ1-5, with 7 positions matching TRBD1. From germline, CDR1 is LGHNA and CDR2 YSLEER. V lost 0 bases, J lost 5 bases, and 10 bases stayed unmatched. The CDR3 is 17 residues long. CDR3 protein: CASSQDPIGQVHQPQHF. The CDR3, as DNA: TGCGCCAGCAGCCAAGATCCTATAGGACAGGTTCATCAGCCCCAGCATTTT.

The CDR3 region has the DNA TGTGCCAGCAGCCCTGCCGCGGGAGACTATGGCTACACCTTC. This codes for CASSPAAGDYGYTF. The V and J genes are TRBV7-6 and TRBJ1-2; no reliable D call. V dropped 5 bases and J dropped 3 bases, with 13 bases sitting between them. The V gene's germline CDR1 is SGHVS and CDR2 FNYEAQ. The CDR3 has 14 residues.

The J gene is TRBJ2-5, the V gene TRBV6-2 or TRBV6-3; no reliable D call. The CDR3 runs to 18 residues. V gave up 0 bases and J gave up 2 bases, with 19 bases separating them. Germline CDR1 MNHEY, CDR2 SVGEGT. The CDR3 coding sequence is TGTGCCAGCAGTTACTCGGCAAGCGTCTGGCACCGACAAGAGACCCAGTACTTC. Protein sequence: CASSYSASVWHRQETQYF.

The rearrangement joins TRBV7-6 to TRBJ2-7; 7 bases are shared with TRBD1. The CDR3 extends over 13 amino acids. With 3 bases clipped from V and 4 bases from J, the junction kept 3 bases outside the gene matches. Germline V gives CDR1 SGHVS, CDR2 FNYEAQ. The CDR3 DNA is TGTGCCAGCAGCTTGGACAGGACATACGAGCAGTACTTC. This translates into CASSLDRTYEQYF.

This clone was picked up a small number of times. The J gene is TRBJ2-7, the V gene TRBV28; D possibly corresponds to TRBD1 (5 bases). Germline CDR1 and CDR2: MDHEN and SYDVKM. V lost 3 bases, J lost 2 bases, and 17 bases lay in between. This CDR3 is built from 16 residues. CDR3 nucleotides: TGTGCCAGCAGTTTCTCGCTGGCAGGGTTAACCTACGAGCAGTACTTC. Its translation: CASSFSLAGLTYEQYF.

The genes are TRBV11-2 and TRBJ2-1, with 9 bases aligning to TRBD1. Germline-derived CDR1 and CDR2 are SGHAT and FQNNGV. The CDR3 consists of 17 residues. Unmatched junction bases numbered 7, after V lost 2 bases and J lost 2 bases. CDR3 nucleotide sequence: TGTGCCAGCAGCTTAAAGCGGGGACAGGGAACCTACAATGAGCAGTTCTTC. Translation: CASSLKRGQGTYNEQFF.

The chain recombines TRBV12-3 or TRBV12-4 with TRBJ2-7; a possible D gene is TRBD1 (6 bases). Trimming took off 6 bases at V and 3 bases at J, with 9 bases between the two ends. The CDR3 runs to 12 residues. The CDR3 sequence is CASSRTVYEQYF. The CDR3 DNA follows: TGTGCCAGCAGCCGGACAGTCTACGAGCAGTACTTC.